The rows below give T cell receptor beta chains drawn from one sample of a study of blood T cell repertoires in COVID-19. The method was immunoSEQ multiplex PCR; TCRdb's version includes in-frame clones alone and lacks a portion of them. The sample shows more than 300,000 clones, 87% of them seen only once. The sample taken for sequencing was PBMCs or T cells enriched from blood (not recorded which). The receptors come from a man aged 40-49 years in a cohort exposed to, infected with or recovered from COVID-19 (not recorded which). Both conserved end residues are part of each CDR3. Each record gives: D gene, clone size, J gene, V gene, CDR3 protein, CDR3 DNA. A D gene is named only where the DNA matches it firmly. A row's size may be missing; if present it is once, few, many or a size class.

TRBD1 NA TRBJ1-2 TRBV3-1/TRBV3-2 CASSQAWDRDYNYGYTF TGTGCCAGCAGCCAAGCTTGGGACAGGGACTATAACTATGGCTACACCTTC
NA NA TRBJ2-3 TRBV5-8 CASSFTQGFTDTQYF TGTGCCAGCAGCTTTACACAGGGTTTCACAGATACGCAGTATTTT
NA few TRBJ2-7 TRBV5-1 CASSHGQSYEQYF TGCGCCAGCAGCCATGGACAGTCCTACGAGCAGTACTTC
TRBD2 few TRBJ2-7 TRBV27 CASSLRYAGGSYEQYF TGTGCCAGCAGTTTACGCTACGCGGGAGGATCCTACGAGCAGTACTTC
NA NA TRBJ2-3 TRBV12-5 CASGLEAGKTDTQYF TGTGCTAGTGGTTTGGAGGCAGGGAAAACAGATACGCAGTATTTT
NA NA TRBJ1-5 TRBV3-1/TRBV3-2 CASSQGHRDNQPQHF TGTGCCAGCAGCCAAGGTCACAGGGACAATCAGCCCCAGCATTTT
TRBD1 once TRBJ2-1 TRBV4-2 CASSPGQGAYNEQFF TGTGCCAGCAGCCCCGGACAGGGCGCCTACAATGAGCAGTTCTTC
TRBD2 NA TRBJ2-1 TRBV2 CASSEATSGNNEQFF TGTGCCAGCAGTGAAGCGACTAGCGGCAACAATGAGCAGTTCTTC
NA NA TRBJ1-1 TRBV15 CATSRASSTTEAFF TGTGCCACCAGCAGAGCCTCAAGCACCACTGAAGCTTTCTTT
NA NA TRBJ1-6 TRBV7-8 CASSLMGRGASSYNSPLHF TGTGCCAGCAGCTTAATGGGGAGGGGGGCCAGCTCCTATAATTCACCCCTCCACTTT
TRBD1 NA TRBJ1-4 TRBV7-2 CASSEQGQLEKLFF TGTGCCAGCAGCGAACAGGGACAGCTTGAAAAACTGTTTTTT